This passage covers 9 T cell receptor beta chains from one sample sequenced in a study of early T cells in non-severe SARS-CoV-2 infection. From the 5' RACE reads, TCRdb called clonotypes with MiXCR, one entry per CDR3 protein. The repertoire has 70,000 to 85,000 distinct CDR3 sequences, 12% of them found once; the top ten carry 3% to 5%. The sequencing sample was made of whole blood. These receptors were collected from an adult who was a healthcare worker with PCR-confirmed SARS-CoV-2 infection or an uninfected control (not recorded which).

There are a few counts of this clonotype. The V call is TRBV28, the J call TRBJ2-7; 7 positions match TRBD1. The CDR3 has 13 amino acids. Germline V gene lookup returns CDR1 MDHEN and CDR2 SYDVKM. Trimming at V came to 6 bases and at J to 7 bases, leaving 9 bases not matched to a gene. The CDR3 DNA sequence: TGTGCCAGCAGACCTCAGGGGGTGGAGGAGCAGTACTTC. The encoded protein is CASRPQGVEEQYF.

This clonotype was found a few times. V and J are TRBV27 and TRBJ2-7, with 8 bases lining up with TRBD2. This CDR3 region has 15 residues. V was pared by 0 bases and J by 5 bases, with 6 bases of the junction left unmatched. Germline-derived CDR1 and CDR2 are MNHEY and SMNVEV (reference sequence). CDR3 in amino acids: CASSLSITGGHEQYF. CDR3 coding DNA: TGTGCCAGCAGTTTATCGATAACGGGAGGGCACGAGCAGTACTTC.

The genes are TRBV6-5 and TRBJ2-2; D may be TRBD1 or TRBD2 (6 bases each). This CDR3 is 14 amino acids long. Germline-derived CDR1 and CDR2 are MNHEY and SVGAGI. Trimming stripped 8 bases from V and 2 bases from J, with 12 bases between. Here the CDR3 reads CASSKGGNTGELFF. CDR3 coding DNA: TGTGCCAGCTCCAAGGGGGGAAACACCGGGGAGCTGTTTTTT.

The chain recombines TRBV25-1 with TRBJ2-1; the D is unclear. There are 13 residues in the CDR3. Trimming took 10 bases from V and 7 from J, leaving 17 bases between them. Germline CDR1 reads MGHDK; CDR2 reads SYGVNS. CDR3 loop: CATNPGHGNEQFF. The DNA for the CDR3 is TGTGCCACCAATCCGGGCCACGGGAATGAGCAGTTCTTC.

V is TRBV5-1 and J is TRBJ2-3; possibly TRBD2 for D (6 bases). The V end was cut by 7 bases, the J end by 0 bases, with 12 bases between. This CDR3 contains 14 residues. The germline CDR1 and CDR2 sequences are SGHRS and YFSETQ. The CDR3, as DNA: TGCGCCAGCCGCGTGGGGACTAGCACAGATACGCAGTATTTT. This encodes CASRVGTSTDTQYF.

This clonotype was counted a few times. This chain uses TRBV7-3 with TRBJ2-2; 7 nucleotides match TRBD2. The V and J ends lost 9 bases and 4 bases, in that order; junction bases with no gene match: 5. The CDR3 loop spans 13 amino acids. Germline V gives CDR1 SGHTA, CDR2 FQGTGA. CDR3 residues: CASGLEVTGELFF. CDR3 coding DNA: TGTGCCAGTGGACTAGAGGTCACCGGGGAGCTGTTTTTT.

The chain is built from TRBV20-1 and TRBJ2-1, with 9 positions matching TRBD2. CDR3 length equals 14 residues. The J segment lost 9 bases and the V segment lost 5 bases, leaving 11 bases of the junction unmatched. Germline V gives CDR1 DFQATT, CDR2 SNEGSKA (reference sequence). The CDR3 sequence is CSALFPSGEGEQFF. The DNA for the CDR3 is TGCAGTGCTCTATTCCCTAGCGGGGAGGGTGAGCAGTTCTTC.

This clonotype was recorded at least ten times. The J gene is TRBJ2-2, the V gene TRBV30; 9 bases match TRBD1. Germline values: CDR1 GTSNPN, CDR2 SVGIG (reference sequence). The CDR3 sequence is 15 residues long. Unmatched junction bases numbered 14, after V lost 4 bases and J lost 11 bases. The CDR3 protein is CAWNIGQGHRLELFF. CDR3 DNA: TGTGCCTGGAATATTGGACAGGGGCACCGGTTAGAGCTGTTTTTT. Full variable domain (missing parts from reference TRBV30 and TRBJ2-2): SQTIHQWPATLVQPVGSPLSLECTVEGTSNPNLYWYRQAAGRGLQLLFYSVGIGQISSEVPQNLSASRPQDRQFILSSKKLLLSDSGFYLCAWNIGQGHRLELFFGEGSRLTVL.

The V call is TRBV28, the J call TRBJ1-5, with 8 bases identical to TRBD1. V shed 5 bases, J shed 5 bases, and the junction held 5 bases outside the gene matches. The CDR3 is 14 residues long. Germline V gene sequence: CDR1 MDHEN, CDR2 SYDVKM. This chain's CDR3 is CASSRRGLDQPQHF. The CDR3 coding sequence is TGTGCCAGCAGTCGCAGGGGGCTGGATCAGCCCCAGCATTTT. The variable domain in full, with the rest retrieved from reference TRBV28 and TRBJ1-5, is DVKVTQSSRYLVKRTGEKVFLECVQDMDHENMFWYRQDPGLGLRLIYFSYDVKMKEKGDIPEGYSVSREKKERFSLILESASTNQTSMYLCASSRRGLDQPQHFGDGTRLSIL.